This T cell receptor beta chain was profiled in a study of blood T cell repertoires in COVID-19. Original handling: Researchers report that nucleated cell counts were estimated from reference gene primer amplification. Profiled with immunoSEQ multiplex PCR; TCRdb holds only in-frame clones, not every one. The V and J calls and clone size were taken over from that table, and D and trimming were inferred from the DNA. The sample yields tens of thousands of clones, about 85% seen once. The sequenced sample consisted of peripheral blood. This receptor was obtained from a man in his fifties or sixties with COVID-19, enrolled during active disease.

CDR3 residues: CASSITSPGQLKYSNQPQHF. CDR3 sequence (DNA): TGTGCCAGTAGTATAACCTCACCGGGACAGCTTAAATATAGCAATCAGCCCCAGCATTTT. The chain joins TRBV19 to TRBJ1-5, with 7 bases matching TRBD1. V lost 2 bases, J lost 0 bases, and 16 bases stayed unmatched. Germline loops: CDR1 LNHDA, CDR2 SQIVND (reference sequence). The CDR3 covers 20 residues. The whole variable domain, filled in from reference TRBV19 and TRBJ1-5, reads DGGITQSPKYLFRKEGQNVTLSCEQNLNHDAMYWYRQDPGQGLRLIYYSQIVNDFQKGDIAEGYSVSREKKESFPLTVTSAQKNPTAFYLCASSITSPGQLKYSNQPQHFGDGTRLSIL.